This record covers a single T cell receptor (beta chain). The sample originates from a study of control samples from healthy donors and cancer patients. The protocol was immunoSEQ multiplex PCR, while the TCRdb copy is restricted to in-frame clones and leaves out a portion. The sample lists 260,000 or so clones, more than 65% occurring once. The germline gives CDR1 SGHAT, CDR2 FQNNGV. The ends lost 1 base at V and 7 bases at J; junction bases unmatched: 4. The CDR3 is 15 residues long. The receptor's source is a woman aged 55-70 years with lung cancer. V and J are TRBV11-2 and TRBJ1-2, with 12 bases aligning to TRBD1. Sequenced: PBMCs. Here the CDR3 reads CASSLAGTGGSGYTF. The CDR3 DNA follows: TGTGCCAGCAGCTTAGCGGGGACAGGGGGCAGTGGCTACACCTTC.